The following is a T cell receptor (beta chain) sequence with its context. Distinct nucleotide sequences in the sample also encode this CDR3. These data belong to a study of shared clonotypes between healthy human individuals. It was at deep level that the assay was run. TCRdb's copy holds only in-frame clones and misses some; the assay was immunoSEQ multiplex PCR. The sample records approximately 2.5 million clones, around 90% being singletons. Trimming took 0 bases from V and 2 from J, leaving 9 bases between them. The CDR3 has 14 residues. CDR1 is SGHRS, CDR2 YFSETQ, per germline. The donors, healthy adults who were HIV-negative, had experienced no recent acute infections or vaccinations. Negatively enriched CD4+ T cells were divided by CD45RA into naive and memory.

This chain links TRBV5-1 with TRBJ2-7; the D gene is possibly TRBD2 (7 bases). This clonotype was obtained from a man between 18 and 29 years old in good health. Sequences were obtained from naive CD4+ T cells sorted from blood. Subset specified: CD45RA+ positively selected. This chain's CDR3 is CASSLVGGPYEQYF. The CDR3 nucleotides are TGCGCCAGCAGCTTGGTCGGGGGGCCCTACGAGCAGTACTTC.